This T cell receptor (beta chain) was recovered during a study of blood T cell repertoires in COVID-19. Background on the study: Sample material is recorded as cDNA or gDNA derived from T cells, B-cell-depleted T cells, or PBMCs.

V lost 0 bases and J 0 bases, leaving 8 bases between the germline ends. The CDR3 consists of 15 residues. Per germline, CDR1 KGHSH and CDR2 LQKENI. Per the original methods: Amplifying reference gene primers gave estimates of nucleated cell counts. Clones were read by immunoSEQ multiplex PCR, and TCRdb kept only the in-frame ones, dropping some. The DNA gave D and trimming, while V, J and clone size come from that table. The sample has around 200,000 clones, roughly 87% seen once; the top ten hold over 9.5%. This clone appeared once. The rearrangement uses TRBV18 and TRBJ2-5; D not certain. The clonotype originates from a woman aged 18-29 years who had recovered from COVID-19. The sequenced material came from peripheral blood. CDR3 amino acids: CASSPPSWYQETQYF. The CDR3 DNA sequence: TGTGCCAGCTCACCACCTAGTTGGTACCAAGAGACCCAGTACTTC. Filled out from reference TRBV18 and TRBJ2-5, the complete variable domain reads NAGVMQNPRHLVRRRGQEARLRCSPMKGHSHVYWYRQLPEEGLKFMVYLQKENIIDESGMPKERFSAEFPKEGPSILRIQQVVRGDSAAYFCASSPPSWYQETQYFGPGTRLLVL.